Listed here are 19 T cell receptor beta chains from one sample, sequenced in a study of cytomegalovirus exposure and HLA in healthy donors. TCRdb's table, derived via immunoSEQ multiplex PCR, lists solely in-frame clones and lacks some. The sample has approximately 270,000 clones; about 86% are singletons. The sample comprised PBMCs. The origin of the receptors is a woman between 18 and 30 years old in good health and CMV-seronegative.

The chain links TRBV5-1 to TRBJ2-2; 9 bases match TRBD1. The CDR3 contains 15 residues. Germline values: CDR1 SGHRS, CDR2 YFSETQ. Trimming removed 3 bases from V and 6 bases from J; junction bases left unmatched: 6. CDR3 amino acids: CASSSGTGPPGELFF. The DNA for the CDR3 is TGCGCCAGCAGCTCCGGGACAGGGCCCCCCGGGGAGCTGTTTTTT.

V gene TRBV5-1 combines with J gene TRBJ1-4, with 11 bases matching TRBD1. With 4 bases clipped from V and 4 bases from J, the junction kept 9 bases outside the gene matches. Per germline, CDR1 SGHRS and CDR2 YFSETQ. This CDR3 comprises 17 residues. The CDR3 reads CASSPAVGTGGNEKLFF. Written as DNA, the CDR3 is TGCGCCAGCAGCCCCGCAGTTGGGACAGGGGGTAATGAAAAACTGTTTTTT.

The chain joins TRBV7-2 to TRBJ2-3; 9 nucleotides align to TRBD2. CDR1 and CDR2 (germline): SGHTA, FQGNSA. This CDR3 contains 16 residues. The junction had 4 bases not matched to a gene; V was cut back by 1 base and J by 2 bases. CDR3 protein: CASSLVAGGYTDTQYF. The CDR3 nucleotides read TGTGCCAGCAGCTTAGTGGCGGGGGGGTACACAGATACGCAGTATTTT.

The chain links TRBV9 to TRBJ1-4, with 8 bases aligning to TRBD1. Germline V gives CDR1 SGDLS, CDR2 YYNGEE. The CDR3 loop spans 15 amino acids. With 3 bases clipped from V and 1 base from J, the junction kept 2 bases outside the gene matches. The CDR3 DNA reads as TGTGCCAGCAGCGAAACAGGGGGAACTAATGAAAAACTGTTTTTT. Its translation: CASSETGGTNEKLFF.

The chain couples TRBV30 to TRBJ2-1; 8 positions agree with TRBD2. The ends lost 4 bases at V and 4 bases at J; junction bases unmatched: 6. Germline CDR1 reads GTSNPN; CDR2 reads SVGIG (reference sequence). The CDR3 runs 14 residues. The CDR3 region has the DNA TGTGCCTGGACTAACGGGAGGGTGTACAATGAGCAGTTCTTC. Translation: CAWTNGRVYNEQFF. The full variable domain, in which reference TRBV30 and TRBJ2-1 provide the parts outside the CDR3, is SQTIHQWPATLVQPVGSPLSLECTVEGTSNPNLYWYRQAAGRGLQLLFYSVGIGQISSEVPQNLSASRPQDRQFILSSKKLLLSDSGFYLCAWTNGRVYNEQFFGPGTRLTVL.

Details on this clone: Other DNA sequences in this specimen translate into the identical CDR3. V and J are TRBV4-3 and TRBJ1-4, with TRBD1 matching 7 bases. The V and J ends lost 0 bases and 5 bases, in that order; junction bases with no gene match: 6. This CDR3 contains 16 residues. The germline gives CDR1 LGHNA, CDR2 YSLEER. The CDR3 protein is CASSQDPGGLNEKLFF. The DNA of the CDR3 is TGCGCCAGCAGCCAAGACCCAGGGGGTTTAAATGAAAAACTGTTTTTT.

This clone was observed a single time. The chain recombines TRBV6-6 with TRBJ1-5; possibly TRBD1 for D (5 bases). V gave up 2 bases and J gave up 1 base, with 9 bases separating them. This CDR3 has 15 amino acids. The germline V gene encodes CDR1 MNHNY and CDR2 SVGAGI (reference sequence). The chain's CDR3 is CASSYPSGSNQPQHF. The CDR3 region has the DNA TGTGCCAGCAGTTACCCGTCAGGGAGCAATCAGCCCCAGCATTTT.

The gene calls are TRBV11-2 and TRBJ2-2, with D possibly being TRBD1 (6 bases). V lost 6 bases and J 1 base, leaving 15 bases between the germline ends. The CDR3 is 16 residues long. Germline lookup yields CDR1 SGHAT and CDR2 FQNNGV. CDR3 region: CASSATGTLNTGELFF. The CDR3, as DNA: TGTGCCAGCAGTGCGACCGGGACATTGAACACCGGGGAGCTGTTTTTT.

This sequence joins TRBV2 and TRBJ2-4; TRBD1 aligns across 7 bases. Germline-derived CDR1 and CDR2 are SNHLY and FYNNEI. Trimming cost V 6 bases and J 8 bases; bases outside gene matches: 13. This CDR3 contains 15 residues. CDR3 loop: CASSDLGQLFDIQYF. CDR3 in DNA: TGTGCCAGCAGCGATCTGGGACAGCTTTTTGACATTCAGTACTTC.

V is TRBV6-1 and J is TRBJ1-5, with 11 bases matching TRBD1. Germline V gives CDR1 MNHNS, CDR2 SASEGT. The junction had 2 bases not matched to a gene; V was cut back by 5 bases and J by 5 bases. The CDR3 runs 14 residues. This CDR3 reads CASSWTGGDQPQHF. The DNA of the CDR3 is TGTGCCAGCAGTTGGACAGGGGGCGATCAGCCCCAGCATTTT.

V is TRBV5-1 and J is TRBJ2-1, with 10 bases fitting TRBD2. V dropped 3 bases and J dropped 0; count of bases not matched to a gene: 3. Germline CDR1 reads SGHRS; CDR2 reads YFSETQ. CDR3 length: 16 residues. In DNA, the CDR3 is TGCGCCAGCAGCTGGGCTAGCGGGAGCTCCTACAATGAGCAGTTCTTC. It codes for CASSWASGSSYNEQFF. Using reference TRBV5-1 and TRBJ2-1 for the parts outside the CDR3, the full variable domain is KAGVTQTPRYLIKTRGQQVTLSCSPISGHRSVSWYQQTPGQGLQFLFEYFSETQRNKGNFPGRFSGRQFSNSRSEMNVSTLELGDSALYLCASSWASGSSYNEQFFGPGTRLTVL.

The V gene is TRBV7-2, the J gene TRBJ2-7, with D possibly being TRBD2 (6 bases). Trimming stripped 4 bases from V and 4 bases from J, with 11 bases between. Per the germline V gene, CDR1 is SGHTA and CDR2 is FQGNSA. CDR3 length equals 13 residues. The CDR3: CASSSPGGYEQYF. CDR3 nucleotide sequence: TGTGCCAGCAGCTCTCCCGGGGGTTACGAGCAGTACTTC.

The V gene is TRBV11-3, the J gene TRBJ2-1, with 8 bases that match TRBD2. V dropped 3 bases and J dropped 4; count of bases not matched to a gene: 5. Germline V gives CDR1 SGHNT, CDR2 YENEEA. The CDR3 contains 15 residues. The CDR3: CASSFGLAAYNEQFF. The CDR3 DNA reads as TGTGCCAGCAGCTTCGGACTAGCAGCTTACAATGAGCAGTTCTTC. Full variable domain (rest looked up from reference TRBV11-3 and TRBJ2-1): EAGVVQSPRYKIIEKKQPVAFWCNPISGHNTLYWYLQNLGQGPELLIRYENEEAVDDSQLPKDRFSAERLKGVDSTLKIQPAELGDSAVYLCASSFGLAAYNEQFFGPGTRLTVL.

This chain joins TRBV6-5 and TRBJ1-2; 7 bases map to TRBD1. The CDR3 extends over 15 amino acids. Trimming removed 6 bases from V and 1 base from J; junction bases left unmatched: 8. CDR1 and CDR2 from the germline V gene are MNHEY and SVGAGI. CDR3 in amino acids: CASRRGRGLNYGYTF. The CDR3 nucleotides read TGTGCCAGCAGGAGGGGTAGGGGGCTTAACTATGGCTACACCTTC.

The chain has TRBV28 and TRBJ1-3; perhaps TRBD1 as D (5 bases). Germline V gives CDR1 MDHEN, CDR2 SYDVKM. V was trimmed by 5 bases and J by 4 bases, leaving 15 bases between them. This CDR3 is built from 15 residues. Here the CDR3 DNA reads TGTGCCAGCAGTGCCTCCTTGGGGCCCGGAAACACCATATATTTT. Its translation: CASSASLGPGNTIYF.

The CDR3 protein is CSVVVDRADTF. In DNA form, the CDR3 reads TGCAGCGTAGTCGTTGACAGGGCAGACACCTTC. This rearrangement joins TRBV29-1 to TRBJ1-2; 7 bases line up with TRBD1. Trimming at V came to 6 bases and at J to 12 bases, leaving 10 bases not matched to a gene. Per germline, CDR1 SQVTM and CDR2 ANQGSEA. CDR3 length equals 11 residues.

CDR3 residues: CASSVAGSGGNEQFF. The CDR3 bases are TGTGCCAGCAGCGTAGCAGGTAGCGGGGGAAATGAGCAGTTCTTC. The V call is TRBV9, the J call TRBJ2-1; 9 bases align to TRBD2. Germline V gene data show CDR1 as SGDLS and CDR2 as YYNGEE. V lost 0 bases to trimming and J lost 7 bases; unmatched junction nucleotides: 5. The CDR3 has 15 amino acids.

V usage is TRBV2 and J usage is TRBJ1-5; possibly TRBD1 for D (6 bases). The V gene's germline CDR1 is SNHLY and CDR2 FYNNEI. There are 16 residues in the CDR3. V dropped 2 bases and J dropped 1 base, with 12 bases sitting between them. CDR3 bases: TGTGCCAGCAGTGAACCCCTCACAGGGAGCAATCAGCCCCAGCATTTT. Translated: CASSEPLTGSNQPQHF.

The chain employs TRBV6-1 and TRBJ1-3, with D hard to call. Trimming left V 2 bases short and J 4 bases short, with 6 bases between. The CDR3 runs to 13 residues. Germline CDR1 is MNHNS and CDR2 is SASEGT. CDR3 protein: CASSESGGNTIYF. CDR3 bases: TGTGCCAGCAGTGAATCAGGCGGAAACACCATATATTTT.